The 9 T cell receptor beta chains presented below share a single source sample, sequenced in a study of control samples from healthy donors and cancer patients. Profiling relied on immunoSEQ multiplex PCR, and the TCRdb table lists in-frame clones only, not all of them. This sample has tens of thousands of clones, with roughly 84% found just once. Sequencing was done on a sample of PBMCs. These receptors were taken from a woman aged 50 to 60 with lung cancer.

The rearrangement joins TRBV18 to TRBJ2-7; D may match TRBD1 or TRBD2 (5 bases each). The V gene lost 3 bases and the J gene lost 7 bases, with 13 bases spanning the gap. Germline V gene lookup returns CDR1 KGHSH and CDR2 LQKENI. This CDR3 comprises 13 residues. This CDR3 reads CASSPGTGREQYF. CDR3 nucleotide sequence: TGTGCCAGCTCACCGGGGACGGGGAGAGAGCAGTACTTC.

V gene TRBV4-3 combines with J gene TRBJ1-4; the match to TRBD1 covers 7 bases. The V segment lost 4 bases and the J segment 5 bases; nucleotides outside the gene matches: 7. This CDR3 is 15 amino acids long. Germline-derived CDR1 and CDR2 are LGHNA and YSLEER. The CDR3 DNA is TGCGCCAGCAGCCGGAACAGGGGAAGGAATGAAAAACTGTTTTTT. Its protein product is CASSRNRGRNEKLFF.

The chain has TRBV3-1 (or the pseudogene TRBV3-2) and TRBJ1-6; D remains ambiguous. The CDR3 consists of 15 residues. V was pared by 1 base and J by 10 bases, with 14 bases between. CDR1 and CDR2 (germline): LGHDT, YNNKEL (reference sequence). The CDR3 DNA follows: TGTGCCAGCAGCCAAGTTGGTAGTGGAGGGTCACCCCTCCACTTT. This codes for CASSQVGSGGSPLHF.

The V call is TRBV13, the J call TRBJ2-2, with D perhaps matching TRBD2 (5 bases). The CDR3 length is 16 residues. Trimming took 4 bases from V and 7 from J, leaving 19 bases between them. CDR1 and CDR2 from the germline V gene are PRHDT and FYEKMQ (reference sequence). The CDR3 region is CASSSPVAVAGGELFF. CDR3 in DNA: TGTGCCAGCAGCTCTCCTGTCGCAGTTGCGGGCGGGGAGCTGTTTTTT.

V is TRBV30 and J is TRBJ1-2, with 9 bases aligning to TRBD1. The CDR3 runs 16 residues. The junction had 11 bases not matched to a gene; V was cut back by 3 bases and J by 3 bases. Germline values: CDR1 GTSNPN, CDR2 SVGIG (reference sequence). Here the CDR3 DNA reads TGTGCCTGGAGCCCGCCGGGACAGGGATTATACTATGGCTACACCTTC. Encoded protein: CAWSPPGQGLYYGYTF.

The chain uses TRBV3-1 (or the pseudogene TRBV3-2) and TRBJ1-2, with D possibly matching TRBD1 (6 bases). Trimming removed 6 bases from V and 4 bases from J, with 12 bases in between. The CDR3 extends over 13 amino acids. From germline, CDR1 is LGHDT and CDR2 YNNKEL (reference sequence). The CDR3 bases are TGTGCCAGCAGGCCGGAGGACAGCTATGGCTACACCTTC. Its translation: CASRPEDSYGYTF.

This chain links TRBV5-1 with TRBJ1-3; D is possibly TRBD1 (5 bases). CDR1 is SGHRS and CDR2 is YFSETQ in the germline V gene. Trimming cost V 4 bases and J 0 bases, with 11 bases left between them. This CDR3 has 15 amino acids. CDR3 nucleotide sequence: TGCGCCAGCAGCGTCGACGGGGGCTCTGGAAACACCATATATTTT. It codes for CASSVDGGSGNTIYF.

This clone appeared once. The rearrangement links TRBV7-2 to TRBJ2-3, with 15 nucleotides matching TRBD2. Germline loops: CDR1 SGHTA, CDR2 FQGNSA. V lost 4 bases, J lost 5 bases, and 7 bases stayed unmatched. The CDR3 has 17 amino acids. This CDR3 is CASSSGLAGGLLDTQYF. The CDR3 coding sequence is TGTGCCAGCAGCTCAGGACTAGCGGGGGGGCTTCTAGATACGCAGTATTTT.

CDR3 coding DNA: TGCGCCAGCAGCCAAGATCTGTCCACGGGGGGCCCGAACACTGAAGCTTTCTTT. It translates to CASSQDLSTGGPNTEAFF. The V gene is TRBV4-1, the J gene TRBJ1-1; tentative D call: TRBD1 (6 bases). V dropped 0 bases and J dropped 1 base, with 18 bases sitting between them. Germline CDR1 is MGHRA and CDR2 is YSYEKL. The CDR3 has 18 residues.